These T cell receptor beta chains were read from a single sample in a study of CD8 T cells in Susac syndrome. TCRdb re-called the immunoSEQ multiplex PCR reads through MiXCR, storing one row per CDR3 protein. The sample contains approximately 150,000 distinct CDR3 sequences, 90% to 95% of which appear only once. Sequencing was carried out using CD4+ T cells from PBMCs. The receptors were gathered from a human donor with multiple sclerosis. The CDR3 runs from the conserved cysteine through the conserved F or W. Fields, in order: V gene, CDR3 protein.

V gene: TRBV30
CDR3 protein: CAWGSSPLHF

V gene: TRBV5-1
CDR3 protein: CASSTGRTGAYEQYF

V gene: TRBV7-8
CDR3 protein: CASSPPGLATQETQYF

V gene: TRBV12-3/TRBV12-4
CDR3 protein: CASSPRGGYGYTF

V gene: TRBV2
CDR3 protein: CASTYLKGSHQPQHF

V gene: TRBV3-1
CDR3 protein: CASSPPTAVAKNIQYF

V gene: TRBV7-9
CDR3 protein: CASSLSSTDTQYF

V gene: TRBV30
CDR3 protein: CAWKGHLAANYGYTF

V gene: TRBV7-3
CDR3 protein: CASSLAGVTQETQYF

V gene: TRBV28
CDR3 protein: CASSLANYGYTF

V gene: TRBV3-1
CDR3 protein: CASSPKYNEQFF

V gene: TRBV3-1
CDR3 protein: CASRSSAGELFF

V gene: TRBV28
CDR3 protein: CASSFSLGAMYF

V gene: TRBV11-3
CDR3 protein: CASSYGSFNEQFF

V gene: TRBV9
CDR3 protein: CASSSSTGGKTQYF

V gene: TRBV20-1
CDR3 protein: CSAPSLGTVRELFF

V gene: TRBV20-1
CDR3 protein: CSASRRDTLKSQPQHF

V gene: TRBV7-2
CDR3 protein: CASSPLGQDTGELFF

V gene: TRBV2
CDR3 protein: CASSEPKPSTQYF

V gene: TRBV10-3
CDR3 protein: CATADSLAGGGNEQFF

V gene: TRBV5-1
CDR3 protein: CASTGGLAGFYEQYF

V gene: TRBV5-1
CDR3 protein: CASSLDLTEAFF

V gene: TRBV5-1
CDR3 protein: CASSFDRFNEQFF

V gene: TRBV2
CDR3 protein: CASRQVQETQYF

V gene: TRBV7-2
CDR3 protein: CASSSSRRGQPQHF

V gene: TRBV20-1
CDR3 protein: CSAFGGVRGSNQPQHF

V gene: TRBV24-1
CDR3 protein: CATSDPVRGAVQYF

V gene: TRBV24-1
CDR3 protein: CATSGIVQGGTGELFF

V gene: TRBV29-1
CDR3 protein: CSVERAVNYGYTF

V gene: TRBV20-1
CDR3 protein: CSARAPMDLSDIQYF

V gene: TRBV30
CDR3 protein: CASGGGGVYEQYF

V gene: TRBV5-1
CDR3 protein: CASSPRDRGTEAFF

V gene: TRBV7-8
CDR3 protein: CASTAGTVSYEQYF

V gene: TRBV29-1
CDR3 protein: CSFRQSTDTQYF

V gene: TRBV29-1
CDR3 protein: CSVDRGGVAFF

V gene: TRBV3-1
CDR3 protein: CASSQRNSYEQYF

V gene: TRBV29-1
CDR3 protein: CSDPPGDNEQFF

V gene: TRBV5-4
CDR3 protein: CASSATSNEQFF

V gene: TRBV6-2/TRBV6-3
CDR3 protein: CASSRASGHSYNEQFF

V gene: TRBV21-1
CDR3 protein: CASKPHIYEQYF

V gene: TRBV5-6
CDR3 protein: CASSPGLGVYGYTF

V gene: TRBV18
CDR3 protein: CASSPYSEAFF

V gene: TRBV4-1
CDR3 protein: CASSHGTGGNSPLHF

V gene: TRBV6-6
CDR3 protein: CASSEDGIYGYTF

V gene: TRBV29-1
CDR3 protein: CSVGVRTNTEAFF

V gene: TRBV28
CDR3 protein: CASKLKVGELFF

V gene: TRBV24-1
CDR3 protein: CATSNRDGYTDTQYF

V gene: TRBV5-4
CDR3 protein: CASSLGQQNTEAFF

V gene: TRBV7-2
CDR3 protein: CASSSPQRIEAFF

V gene: TRBV20-1
CDR3 protein: CSARDPQGVGQPQHF

V gene: TRBV20-1
CDR3 protein: CSARRGYPDTQYF

V gene: TRBV9
CDR3 protein: CASSVRLGTGELFF